This T cell receptor beta chain was recovered during a study of cytomegalovirus exposure and HLA in healthy donors (dated by TCRdb to 2015 to 2018). Concerning the study at large: According to a later analysis, one platform produced both the 120 validation repertoires and the 550 to 800 repertoires of the first cohort. The study aimed to test whether signatures of past pathogen exposure could be identified by cataloging public T cell receptors. A separate validation cohort of roughly 130 different subjects was used in addition to the approximately 700-subject first cohort. To predict cytomegalovirus infection status, the study brought together high-throughput TCR immunosequencing, statistical association of individual TCRs with disease status, and machine learning. The full study reports these points: Across donors, most TCR sequences were observed very rarely, whereas some public TCRs were present in many individuals. The authors suggested that the approach could potentially be extended to other disease states and immunological phenotypes. In the study, roughly 160 TCR beta chains were listed as associated with cytomegalovirus. Three of the identified cytomegalovirus-associated TCR beta chains were confirmed in vitro to be specific for cytomegalovirus antigens. Subsequent analysis determined that TCRs grouped into clusters in the first cohort also showed a tendency toward co-occurrence across the roughly 120 validation repertoires, and roughly 95% of cluster scores exceeded 0. The classifier was reported to diagnose cytomegalovirus status with high specificity and sensitivity in both the original and validation cohorts. All 120 repertoires were used to score co-occurrence in the validation cohort in a later analysis, because that analysis had no HLA typing for the cohort.

The cysteine opens and the phenylalanine closes a CDR3 of 14 amino acids. Only CDR3 DNA remains: 42 bases, in frame from the first base. V is reduced by 0 bases and J by 0 bases, leaving a spacing of 6 bases between them. The germline V gene yields SGHRS for CDR1 and YFSETQ for CDR2. About this clone: Its binding antigen is unknown. No quality values exist for individual bases; no much larger clone is one base distant. Other DNA sequences from this sample encode an identical CDR3 as well.

Separate from the approximately 670-subject first cohort, the validation cohort of roughly 120 subjects was the group to which the donors belonged. The method was the immunoSEQ multiplex PCR assay. The source study handled its data this way. A statistical classification framework was built for diagnosing cytomegalovirus status from the catalog of TCR beta chain sequences. The source is immuneACCESS, and TCRdb retained only in-frame sequences with V and J called. Part of the clones is not carried over; for the studies checked, unresolved V genes explain less than half of this, and the remainder is unexplained. V and J calls and clone size follow that table, whereas D and trimming were derived from the DNA. Counted in this sample were 200,000 or so clones; 80% to 90% of them appeared once. The ten largest clones represent 13% of the sample.

The material sequenced was PBMCs. This clonotype originated in a woman in her thirties in good health and CMV-seropositive. This receptor chain uses TRBV5-1 and TRBJ1-2; no D gene call is confident. At the DNA level, the sequence is TGCGCCAGCAGCTTGGGTCTATCTAACTATGGCTACACCTTC. Translated, it reads CASSLGLSNYGYTF.